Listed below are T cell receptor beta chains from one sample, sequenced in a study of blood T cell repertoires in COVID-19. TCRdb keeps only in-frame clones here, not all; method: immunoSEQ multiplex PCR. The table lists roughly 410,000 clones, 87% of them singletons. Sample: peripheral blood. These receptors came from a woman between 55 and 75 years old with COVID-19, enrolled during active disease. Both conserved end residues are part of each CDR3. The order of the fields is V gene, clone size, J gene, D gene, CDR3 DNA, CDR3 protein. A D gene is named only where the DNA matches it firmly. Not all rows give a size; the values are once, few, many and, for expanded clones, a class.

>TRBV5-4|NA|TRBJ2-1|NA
TGTGCCAGCAGCTCCCGCCGCGGCGATGAGCAGTTCTTC
CASSSRRGDEQFF
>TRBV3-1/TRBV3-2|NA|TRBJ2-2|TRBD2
TGTGCCAGCAGCCAAGAGCGGGGGGTCGACACCGGGGAGCTGTTTTTT
CASSQERGVDTGELFF
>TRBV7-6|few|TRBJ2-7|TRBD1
TGTGCCAGCAGCTTAGCGGGACAGACCTACGAGCAGTACTTC
CASSLAGQTYEQYF
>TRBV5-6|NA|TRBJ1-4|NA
TGTGCCAGCAGCTTGTGGGGGGGCACTAATGAAAAACTGTTTTTT
CASSLWGGTNEKLFF
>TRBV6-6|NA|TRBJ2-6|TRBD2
TGTGCCAGCAGCCGATCGGGCGGGGGGTCCTCTGGGGCCAACGTCCTGACTTTC
CASSRSGGGSSGANVLTF
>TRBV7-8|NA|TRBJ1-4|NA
TGTGCCAGCAGCTCCAACCCGTTGGGCCAGGGTAATGAAAAACTGTTTTTT
CASSSNPLGQGNEKLFF
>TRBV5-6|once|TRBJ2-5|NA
TGTGCCAGCAGCTCCTATTCCCGCGGACAGTTTGAGACCCAGTACTTC
CASSSYSRGQFETQYF
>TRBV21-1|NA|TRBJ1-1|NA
TGTGCCAGCAGCCAAGGGGGCAGGGTTAAGAAAGCTTTCTTT
CASSQGGRVKKAFF
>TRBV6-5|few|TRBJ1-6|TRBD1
TGTGCCACTGATCGACAGGGCATCTATAATTCACCCCTCCACTTT
CATDRQGIYNSPLHF
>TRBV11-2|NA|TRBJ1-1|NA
TGTGCCAGCAGCTTAGATCAGGGTGCAGGGGCTTTCTTT
CASSLDQGAGAFF
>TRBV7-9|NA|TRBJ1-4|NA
TGTGCCAGCAGCTTAGGAACCGGAAGGGGCTGGGGAACTAATGAAAAACTGTTTTTT
CASSLGTGRGWGTNEKLFF
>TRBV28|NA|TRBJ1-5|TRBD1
TGTGCCAGCAGGGGTACAGGGGGCAATCAGCCCCAGCATTTT
CASRGTGGNQPQHF
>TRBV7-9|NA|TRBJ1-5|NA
TGTGCCAGCAGCTCAGGACCGGGGATGGGTCAGCCCCAGCATTTT
CASSSGPGMGQPQHF
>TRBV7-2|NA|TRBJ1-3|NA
TGTGCCAGCAGCTCCTCCCCGGTGTCTGGAAACACCATATATTTT
CASSSSPVSGNTIYF
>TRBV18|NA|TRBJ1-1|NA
TGTGCCAGCTCACCAGCCGGGGGTCTGAACACTGAAGCTTTCTTT
CASSPAGGLNTEAFF
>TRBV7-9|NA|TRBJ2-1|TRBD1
TGTGCCAGCAGCTATGGACAGGGGGCATATGAGCAGTTCTTC
CASSYGQGAYEQFF
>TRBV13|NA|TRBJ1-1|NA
TGTGCCAGCAGTCGGAGGAACACTGAAGCTTTCTTT
CASSRRNTEAFF
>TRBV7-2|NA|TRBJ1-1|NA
TGTGCCAGCGACAAAAGCGGGCGGGGTGAAGCTTTCTTT
CASDKSGRGEAFF
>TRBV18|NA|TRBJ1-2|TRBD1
TGTGCCAGCTCATCCGGACAGGGCAACTATGGCTACACCTTC
CASSSGQGNYGYTF